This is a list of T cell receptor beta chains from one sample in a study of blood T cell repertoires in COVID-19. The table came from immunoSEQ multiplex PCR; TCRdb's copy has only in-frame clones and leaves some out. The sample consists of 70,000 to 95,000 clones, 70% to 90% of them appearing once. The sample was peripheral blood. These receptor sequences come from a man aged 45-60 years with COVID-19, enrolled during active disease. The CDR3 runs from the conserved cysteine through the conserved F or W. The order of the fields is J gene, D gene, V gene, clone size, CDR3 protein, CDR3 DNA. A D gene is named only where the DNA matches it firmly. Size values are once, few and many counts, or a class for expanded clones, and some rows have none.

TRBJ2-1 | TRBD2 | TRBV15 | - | CATSRALAGGMNEQFF | TGTGCCACCAGCAGGGCGCTAGCGGGGGGTATGAATGAGCAGTTCTTC
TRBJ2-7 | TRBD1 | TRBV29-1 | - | CSVERQGTLFGEQYF | TGCAGCGTCGAGAGACAGGGTACCCTTTTTGGGGAGCAGTACTTC
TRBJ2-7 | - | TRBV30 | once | CAWSTEGEQYF | TGTGCCTGGAGTACGGAGGGTGAGCAGTACTTC
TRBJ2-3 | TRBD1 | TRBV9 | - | CASSVESDRGRTQYF | TGTGCCAGCAGCGTAGAGTCAGACAGGGGACGTACGCAGTATTTT
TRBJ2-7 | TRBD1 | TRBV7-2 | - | CASRRGQGFYEQYF | TGTGCCAGCAGAAGGGGACAGGGGTTCTACGAGCAGTACTTC
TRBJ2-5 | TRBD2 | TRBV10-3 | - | CAISDQPGLAGETQYF | TGTGCCATCAGTGACCAACCGGGACTAGCGGGAGAGACCCAGTACTTC
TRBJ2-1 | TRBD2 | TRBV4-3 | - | CASSQGPSGGSYNEQFF | TGCGCCAGCAGCCAAGGTCCTAGCGGGGGCTCCTACAATGAGCAGTTCTTC
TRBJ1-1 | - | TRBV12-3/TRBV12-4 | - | CASSLNGNTEAFF | TGTGCCAGCAGTTTGAACGGGAACACTGAAGCTTTCTTT
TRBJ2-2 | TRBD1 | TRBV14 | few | CASSQEGQGNTGELFF | TGTGCCAGCAGCCAAGAGGGACAGGGGAACACCGGGGAGCTGTTTTTT
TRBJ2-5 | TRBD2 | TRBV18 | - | CASSLRGDQETQYF | TGTGCCAGCTCACTACGGGGGGACCAAGAGACCCAGTACTTC
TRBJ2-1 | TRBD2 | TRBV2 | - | CASSEARLAGGPYGYEQFF | TGTGCCAGCAGTGAAGCCCGACTAGCGGGGGGGCCTTACGGGTATGAGCAGTTCTTC
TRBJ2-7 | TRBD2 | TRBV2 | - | CASSEERGGYEQYF | TGTGCCAGCAGTGAGGAGCGGGGGGGATACGAGCAGTACTTC
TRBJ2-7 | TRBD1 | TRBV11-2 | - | CASSLAPGTVSTYEQYF | TGTGCCAGCAGCTTAGCCCCCGGGACAGTGAGCACCTACGAGCAGTACTTC
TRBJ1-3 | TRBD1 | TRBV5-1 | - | CASSPGLRGQKNTIYF | TGCGCCAGCAGCCCGGGGCTTAGGGGGCAGAAAAACACCATATATTTT
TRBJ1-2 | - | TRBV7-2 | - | CASSLGGPETYGYTF | TGTGCCAGCAGCTTAGGTGGGCCAGAAACTTATGGCTACACCTTC
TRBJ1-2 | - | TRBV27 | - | CATQSRAGMGYTF | TGTGCCACCCAAAGCCGGGCAGGGATGGGCTACACCTTC
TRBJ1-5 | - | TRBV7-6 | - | CASSKGYQAMDQPQHF | TGTGCCAGCAGTAAAGGTTACCAGGCAATGGATCAGCCCCAGCATTTT
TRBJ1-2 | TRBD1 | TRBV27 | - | CASTQSRDRGLYGYTF | TGTGCCAGCACCCAATCCCGGGACAGGGGGCTCTATGGCTACACCTTC
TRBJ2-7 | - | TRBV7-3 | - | CASSLRSINPPDYEQYF | TGTGCCAGCAGCTTAAGGAGCATAAATCCCCCCGACTACGAGCAGTACTTC
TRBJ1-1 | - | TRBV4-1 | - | CASSQEGRRGNTEAFF | TGCGCCAGCAGCCAAGAAGGGAGGCGGGGGAACACTGAAGCTTTCTTT
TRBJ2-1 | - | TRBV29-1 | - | CSVLSSGNEQFF | TGCAGCGTTCTGTCAAGCGGCAATGAGCAGTTCTTC
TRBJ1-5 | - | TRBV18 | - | CASSPSGVNNQPQHF | TGTGCCAGCTCACCATCGGGGGTCAACAATCAGCCCCAGCATTTT
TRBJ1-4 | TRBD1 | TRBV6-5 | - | CASSRQGYEKLFF | TGTGCCAGCAGTCGACAGGGTTACGAAAAACTGTTTTTT
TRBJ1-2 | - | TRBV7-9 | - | CARSYSGLGDTF | TGTGCCAGAAGCTACAGTGGTCTAGGGGACACCTTC
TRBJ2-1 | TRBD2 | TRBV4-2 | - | CASSQVQRGGRDEQFF | TGTGCCAGCAGCCAAGTCCAGCGGGGGGGCAGGGATGAGCAGTTCTTC
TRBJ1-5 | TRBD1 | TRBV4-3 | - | CASSQDRQGIGGNQPQHF | TGCGCCAGCAGCCAAGATCGACAGGGGATAGGAGGCAATCAGCCCCAGCATTTT
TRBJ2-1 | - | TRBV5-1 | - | CASSLARYNEQFF | TGCGCCAGCAGCTTGGCCAGATACAATGAGCAGTTCTTC
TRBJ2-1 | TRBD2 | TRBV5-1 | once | CASSLAPSGGASYNEQFF | TGCGCCAGCAGCTTGGCTCCTAGCGGGGGGGCGTCCTACAATGAGCAGTTCTTC
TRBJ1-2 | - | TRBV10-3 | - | CAISGSTSRRGYGYTF | TGTGCCATCAGTGGGTCTACATCGAGAAGAGGCTATGGCTACACCTTC
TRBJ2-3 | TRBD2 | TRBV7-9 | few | CASSSPGLARTDTQYF | TGTGCCAGCAGCTCACCGGGACTAGCTAGGACAGATACGCAGTATTTT
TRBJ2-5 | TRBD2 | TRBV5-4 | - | CASSIAGGRETQYF | TGTGCCAGCAGCATTGCGGGGGGTCGGGAGACCCAGTACTTC
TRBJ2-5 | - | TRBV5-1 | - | CASSLMAGSETQYF | TGCGCCAGCAGCTTGATGGCGGGGAGCGAGACCCAGTACTTC
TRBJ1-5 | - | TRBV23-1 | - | CASSQGQGRINQPQHF | TGCGCCAGCAGTCAAGGCCAGGGGCGAATCAATCAGCCCCAGCATTTT
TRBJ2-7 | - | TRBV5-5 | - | CASSFRQESSYEQYF | TGTGCCAGCAGCTTTCGGCAGGAAAGCTCCTACGAGCAGTACTTC
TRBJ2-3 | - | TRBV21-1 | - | CASSSIGADTQYF | TGTGCCAGCAGCTCAATTGGAGCAGATACGCAGTATTTT
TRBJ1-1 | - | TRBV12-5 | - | CASGLVRAGGGTEAFF | TGTGCTAGTGGTTTGGTACGGGCAGGTGGGGGGACTGAAGCTTTCTTT
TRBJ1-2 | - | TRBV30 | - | CAWSTYGRGGGYTF | TGTGCCTGGAGTACCTACGGCAGGGGCGGAGGCTACACCTTC
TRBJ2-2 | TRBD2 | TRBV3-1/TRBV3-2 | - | CASSHSAGGIGELFF | TGTGCCAGCAGCCATTCTGCGGGGGGGATCGGGGAGCTGTTTTTT
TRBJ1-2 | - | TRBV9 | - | CASSAGQSGKGYTF | TGTGCCAGCAGCGCAGGACAGAGCGGAAAAGGCTACACCTTC
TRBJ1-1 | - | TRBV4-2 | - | CASSQLGSRPMRAFF | TGTGCCAGCAGCCAGTTAGGATCGCGGCCCATGAGAGCTTTCTTT
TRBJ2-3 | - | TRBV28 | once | CASASTGSTDTQYF | TGTGCCAGCGCCTCGACTGGGAGCACAGATACGCAGTATTTT
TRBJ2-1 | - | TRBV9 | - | CASSVVANYNEQFF | TGTGCCAGCAGCGTCGTGGCAAATTACAATGAGCAGTTCTTC
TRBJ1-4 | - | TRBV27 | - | CASSFQVGRHNEKLFF | TGTGCCAGCAGTTTCCAGGTCGGTCGGCACAATGAAAAACTGTTTTTT
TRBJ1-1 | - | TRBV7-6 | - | CASSLGTRTNTEAFF | TGTGCCAGCAGCCTTGGGACACGGACGAACACTGAAGCTTTCTTT
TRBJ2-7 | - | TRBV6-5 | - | CASRTLTGSGEQYF | TGTGCCAGCAGAACCCTGACAGGCTCGGGGGAGCAGTACTTC
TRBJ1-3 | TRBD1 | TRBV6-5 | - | CASRQGTGGNTIYF | TGTGCCAGCAGACAGGGGACAGGGGGAAACACCATATATTTT
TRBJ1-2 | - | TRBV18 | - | CASSPPGVVHGYTF | TGTGCCAGCTCACCCCCAGGGGTAGTTCATGGCTACACCTTC
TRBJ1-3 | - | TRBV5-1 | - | CASRAGDRSGNTIYF | TGCGCCAGCAGGGCGGGGGATCGCTCTGGAAACACCATATATTTT
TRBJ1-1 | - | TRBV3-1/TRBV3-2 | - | CASSQGPLGAQF | TGTGCCAGCAGCCAAGGCCCTCTGGGGGCCCAGTTT
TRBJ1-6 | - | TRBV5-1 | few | CASSQWARANSPLHF | TGCGCCAGCAGCCAATGGGCCAGGGCTAATTCACCCCTCCACTTT
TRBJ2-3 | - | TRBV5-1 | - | CASSLARAGTDTQYF | TGCGCCAGCAGCTTGGCCCGAGCTGGCACAGATACGCAGTATTTT